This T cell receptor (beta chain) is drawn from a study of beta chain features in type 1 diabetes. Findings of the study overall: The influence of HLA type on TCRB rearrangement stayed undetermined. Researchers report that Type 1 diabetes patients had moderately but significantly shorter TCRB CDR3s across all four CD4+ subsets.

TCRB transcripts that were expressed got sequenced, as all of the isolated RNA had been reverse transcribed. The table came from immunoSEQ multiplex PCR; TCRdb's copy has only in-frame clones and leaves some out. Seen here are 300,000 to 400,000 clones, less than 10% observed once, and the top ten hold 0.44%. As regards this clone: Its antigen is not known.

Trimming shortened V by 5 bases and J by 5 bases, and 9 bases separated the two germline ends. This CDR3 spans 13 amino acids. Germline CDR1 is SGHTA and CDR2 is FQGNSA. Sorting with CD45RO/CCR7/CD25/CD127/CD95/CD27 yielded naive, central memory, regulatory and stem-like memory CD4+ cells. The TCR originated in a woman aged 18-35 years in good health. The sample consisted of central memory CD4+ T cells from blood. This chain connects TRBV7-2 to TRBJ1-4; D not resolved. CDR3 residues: CASSEDTNEKLFF. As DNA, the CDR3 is TGTGCCAGCAGCGAAGACACGAATGAAAAACTGTTTTTT.